This TCR beta chain was retrieved from a study of blood T cell repertoires in COVID-19. Assay: immunoSEQ multiplex PCR; the TCRdb copy retains only in-frame clones and omits some. Of under 250,000 clones listed, about 82% are singletons. The CDR3 consists of 14 residues. In germline, CDR1 is MDHEN, CDR2 SYDVKM. V lost 8 bases, J lost 5 bases, and 18 bases lay in between. The chain joins TRBV28 to TRBJ1-1, with D possibly TRBD1 on 5 matching bases. The sample taken for sequencing was peripheral blood. The receptor comes from a man older than 75 with acute or convalescent COVID-19. Here the CDR3 reads CASGIARVFTEAFF. The CDR3 DNA follows: TGTGCCAGCGGCATAGCCAGGGTATTTACTGAAGCTTTCTTT.